The subject of this entry is one TCR beta chain. This clonotype was counted only a few times. The antigen it recognizes is unknown. The record has no base qualities; no much larger clone is one base away. The source of the sample is a study of T-cell memory formation after mild COVID-19 (dated by TCRdb to 2020 to 2023). About the full investigation: TCR sequence clusters from the two donors were found to be largely donor specific. In two donors, T-cell clones that expanded and contracted after mild COVID-19 were tracked by sequencing TCRalpha and TCRbeta repertoires over time. The cohort comprised two young, previously healthy adult volunteers, one female and one male.

Broad study findings and their caveats: SARS-CoV-2 specificity was not confirmed for the second-wave clones peaking on day 37. Contracting CD4+ clones turned up mainly in the CM and EM memory subsets, whereas EMRA was where CD8+ clones were enriched. Some responding clones were detected in pre-infection memory, which suggested that pre-existing cross-reactive memory T cells had joined the SARS-CoV-2 response. From day 15 to 85, contracting clones showed balanced CD4/CD8 phenotypes, whereas a second wave of clones that expanded from day 15 to 37 leaned towards CD4+. Only a couple of mild cases were covered in the study, and larger cohorts including severe cases with pre-infection samples were considered necessary.

PBMCs were isolated by Ficoll-Paque density gradient centrifugation. Sequencing was performed on an Illumina NovaSeq 6000. TCRalpha and TCRbeta cDNA libraries were constructed by 5'RACE with constant-segment primers, with sample barcodes and unique molecular identifiers being introduced. Trizol reagent was used to extract RNA from every sample. Library amplification was performed in two PCR steps, and a second sample barcode and Illumina TruSeq adapters were introduced in the second step. The libraries were sequenced on an Illumina NovaSeq using 2 x 150 bp paired-end reads. On the study's bioinformatics: The reads were demultiplexed and collapsed into UMI-guided consensus sequences using migec v1.2.7. Using mixcr v2.1.11, the UMI consensuses were aligned to TRA and TRB V and J templates and assembled into clonotypes. A clonotype was counted as expanded or contracted only if both edgeR and NoisET called the change significant, with noise models trained on biological replicates. For edgeR calls, the thresholds were a false discovery rate-adjusted p below 0.01 and a log2 fold-change of 1. As an exploratory analysis of dynamics, max-normalized trajectories of the 1000 most abundant clonotypes were examined by PCA with hierarchical clustering. Separately sequenced CD4+ and CD8+ repertoires were used to assign a CD4 or CD8 phenotype to each responding clone. The public reads were run again by TCRdb, first through fastp at Q25 and then through MiXCR, and only productive beta chains were kept. Every entry covers one CDR3 protein and lists the most common genes and DNA from its rows. In this record, the V and J calls reflect TCRdb's handling and not the investigators' own analysis. The sample table records more than 450,000 distinct CDR3 sequences; approximately 19% of these occur just once. 12% of the sample is in the top ten clones.

From its cysteine to its phenylalanine, the CDR3 spans 13 amino acids. Left in the record is the CDR3 DNA by itself, 39 bases read in frame from the first base. Trimming at the junction amounts to 5 bases on V and 7 bases on J, and the germline ends lie 15 bases apart. According to the germline V gene, CDR1 reads SGHVS and CDR2 reads FQNEAQ. The sample comprised PBMCs or a T cell subset sorted from them (not recorded which). Recombination connected TRBV7-8 to TRBJ2-7; the D gene identity is not certain. The sequence was collected from an adult woman who had mild COVID-19 (a few samples of this study predate the infection). The sample titles of this study are shuffled in the database, so cell type and time point are left out; the donor was told from shared clones. At the DNA level, the sequence is TGTGCCAGCAGCCCTAGTCGGGTGGAGGAGCAGTACTTC. Its protein product is CASSPSRVEEQYF. This CDR3, with the reference TRBV7-8 and TRBJ2-7 proteins standing in past its ends, gives the full variable domain GAGVSQSPRYKVAKRGQDVALRCDPISGHVSLFWYQQALGQGPEFLTYFQNEAQLDKSGLPSDRFFAERPEGSVSTLKIQRTQQEDSAVYLCASSPSRVEEQYFGPGTRLTVT.